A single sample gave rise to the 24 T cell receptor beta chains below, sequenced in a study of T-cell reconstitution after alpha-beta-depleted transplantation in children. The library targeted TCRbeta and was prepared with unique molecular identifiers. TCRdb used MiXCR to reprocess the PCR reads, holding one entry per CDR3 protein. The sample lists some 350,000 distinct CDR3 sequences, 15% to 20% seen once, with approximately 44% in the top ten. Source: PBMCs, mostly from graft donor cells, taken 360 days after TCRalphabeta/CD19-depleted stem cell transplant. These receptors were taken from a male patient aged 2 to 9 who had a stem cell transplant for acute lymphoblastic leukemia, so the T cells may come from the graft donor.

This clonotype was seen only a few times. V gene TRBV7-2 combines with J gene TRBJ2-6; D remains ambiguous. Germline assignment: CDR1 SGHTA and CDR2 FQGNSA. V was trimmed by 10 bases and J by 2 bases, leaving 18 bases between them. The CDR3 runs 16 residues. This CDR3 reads CANQRPGPAGANVLTF. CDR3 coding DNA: TGTGCCAACCAACGCCCGGGCCCGGCTGGGGCCAACGTCCTGACTTTC.

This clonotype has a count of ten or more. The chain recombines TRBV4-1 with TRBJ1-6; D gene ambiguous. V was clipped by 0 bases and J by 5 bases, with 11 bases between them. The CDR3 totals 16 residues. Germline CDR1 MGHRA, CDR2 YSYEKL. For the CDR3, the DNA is TGCGCCAGCAGCCAAGATCGAGCAGCCCATAATTCACCCCTCCACTTT. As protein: CASSQDRAAHNSPLHF.

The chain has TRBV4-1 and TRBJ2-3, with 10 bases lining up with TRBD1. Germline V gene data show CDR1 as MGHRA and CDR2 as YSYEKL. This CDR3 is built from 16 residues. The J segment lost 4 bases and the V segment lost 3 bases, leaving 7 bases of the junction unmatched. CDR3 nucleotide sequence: TGCGCCAGCAGCCATGGGACAGGGGCTTGGCCAGATACGCAGTATTTT. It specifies CASSHGTGAWPDTQYF.

Here the CDR3 DNA reads TGTGCCAGCAGCTTCCGGACTAGAGTCACCGGGGAGCTGTTTTTT. Amino acids: CASSFRTRVTGELFF. This chain uses TRBV5-8 with TRBJ2-2, with 7 bases fitting TRBD2. Germline assignment: CDR1 SGHTS and CDR2 YDEGEE. This CDR3 comprises 15 residues. V dropped 2 bases and J dropped 4; count of bases not matched to a gene: 5.

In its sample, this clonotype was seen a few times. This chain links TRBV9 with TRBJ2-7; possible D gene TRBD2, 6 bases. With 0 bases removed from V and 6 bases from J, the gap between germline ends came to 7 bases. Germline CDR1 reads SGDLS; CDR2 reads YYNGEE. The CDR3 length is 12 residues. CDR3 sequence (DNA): TGTGCCAGCAGCGTAGGGGGAGGCGAGCAGTACTTC. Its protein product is CASSVGGGEQYF.

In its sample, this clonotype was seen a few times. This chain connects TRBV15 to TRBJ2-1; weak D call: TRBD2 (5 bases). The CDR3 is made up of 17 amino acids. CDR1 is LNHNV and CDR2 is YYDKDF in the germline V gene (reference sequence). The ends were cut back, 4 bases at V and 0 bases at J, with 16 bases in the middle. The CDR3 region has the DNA TGTGCCACCAGCAACCGACTAACCCTAAGCTCCTACAATGAGCAGTTCTTC. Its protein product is CATSNRLTLSSYNEQFF.

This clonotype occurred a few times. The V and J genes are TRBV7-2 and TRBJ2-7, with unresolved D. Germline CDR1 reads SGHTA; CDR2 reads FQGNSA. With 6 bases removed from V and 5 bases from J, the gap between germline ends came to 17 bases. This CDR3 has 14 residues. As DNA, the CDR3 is TGTGCCAGCAGTCCCTCCTCTACGTCTCACGAGCAGTACTTC. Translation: CASSPSSTSHEQYF. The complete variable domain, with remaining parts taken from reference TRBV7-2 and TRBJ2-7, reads GAGVSQSPSNKVTEKGKDVELRCDPISGHTALYWYRQSLGQGLEFLIYFQGNSAPDKSGLPSDRFSAERTGGSVSTLTIQRTQQEDSAVYLCASSPSSTSHEQYFGPGTRLTVT.

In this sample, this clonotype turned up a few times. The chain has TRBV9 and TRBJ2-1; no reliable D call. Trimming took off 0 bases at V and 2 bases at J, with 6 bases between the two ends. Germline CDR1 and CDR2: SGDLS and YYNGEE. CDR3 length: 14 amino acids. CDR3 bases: TGTGCCAGCAGCGTAGCCCCAACCTACAATGAGCAGTTCTTC. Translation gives CASSVAPTYNEQFF.

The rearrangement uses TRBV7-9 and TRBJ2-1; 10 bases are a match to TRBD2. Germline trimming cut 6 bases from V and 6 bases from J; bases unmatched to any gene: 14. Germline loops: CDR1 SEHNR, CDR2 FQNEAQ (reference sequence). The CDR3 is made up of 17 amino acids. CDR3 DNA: TGTGCCAGCAGGCCTGTTATTGGACTAGCGGAGGCCAATGAGCAGTTCTTC. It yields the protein CASRPVIGLAEANEQFF.

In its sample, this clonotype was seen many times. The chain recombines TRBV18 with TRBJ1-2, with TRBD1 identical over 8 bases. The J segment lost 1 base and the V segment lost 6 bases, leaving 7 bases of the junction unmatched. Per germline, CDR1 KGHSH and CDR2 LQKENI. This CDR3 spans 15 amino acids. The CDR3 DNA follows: TGTGCCAGCTCCTTTGGGACAGGCGGTAACTATGGCTACACCTTC. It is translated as CASSFGTGGNYGYTF.

The chain's CDR3 is CASSLTVVEERANEQFF. The CDR3 DNA follows: TGTGCCAGCAGTTTAACGGTCGTAGAGGAGCGCGCGAATGAGCAGTTCTTC. The chain employs TRBV12-3 or TRBV12-4 and TRBJ2-1; no definite D call. Trimming removed 2 bases at V and 7 bases at J, with 21 bases between. The CDR3 has 17 residues.

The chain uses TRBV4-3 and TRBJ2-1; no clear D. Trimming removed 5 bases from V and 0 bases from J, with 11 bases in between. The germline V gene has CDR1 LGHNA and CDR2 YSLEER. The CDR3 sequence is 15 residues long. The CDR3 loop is CASSIGLSSYNEQFF. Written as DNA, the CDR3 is TGCGCCAGCAGCATCGGTCTGAGCTCCTACAATGAGCAGTTCTTC.

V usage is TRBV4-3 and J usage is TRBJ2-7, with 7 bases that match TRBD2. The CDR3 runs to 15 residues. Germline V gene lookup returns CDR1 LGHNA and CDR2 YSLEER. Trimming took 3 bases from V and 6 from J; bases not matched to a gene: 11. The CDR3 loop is CASSQTGLTFTEQYF. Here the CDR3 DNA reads TGCGCCAGCAGCCAGACGGGACTAACTTTTACCGAGCAGTACTTC.

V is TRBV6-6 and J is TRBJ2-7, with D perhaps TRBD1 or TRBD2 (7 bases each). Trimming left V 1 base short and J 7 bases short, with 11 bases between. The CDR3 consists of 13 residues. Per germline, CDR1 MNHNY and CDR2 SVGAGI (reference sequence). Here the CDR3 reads CASSYLQGGEQYF. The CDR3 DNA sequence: TGTGCCAGCAGTTACTTGCAGGGGGGGGAGCAGTACTTC.

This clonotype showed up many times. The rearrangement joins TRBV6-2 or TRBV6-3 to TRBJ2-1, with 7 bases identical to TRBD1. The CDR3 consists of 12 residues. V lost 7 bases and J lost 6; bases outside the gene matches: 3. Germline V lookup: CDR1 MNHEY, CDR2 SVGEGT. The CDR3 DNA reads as TGTGCCAGCAAGTCAGGGGGCAATGAGCAGTTCTTC. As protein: CASKSGGNEQFF.

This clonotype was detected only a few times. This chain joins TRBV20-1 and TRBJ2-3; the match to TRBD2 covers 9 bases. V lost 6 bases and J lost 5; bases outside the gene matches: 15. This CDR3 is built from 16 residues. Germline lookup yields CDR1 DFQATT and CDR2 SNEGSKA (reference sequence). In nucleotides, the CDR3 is TGCAGTGCCAGGGGATTGTTGGCTAGCGGGATAGATACGCAGTATTTT. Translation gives CSARGLLASGIDTQYF.

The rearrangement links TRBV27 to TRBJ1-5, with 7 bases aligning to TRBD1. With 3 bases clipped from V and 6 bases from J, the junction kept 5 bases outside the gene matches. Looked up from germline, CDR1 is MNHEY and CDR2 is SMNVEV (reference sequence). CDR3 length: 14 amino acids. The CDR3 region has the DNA TGTGCCAGCAGTTTCGGCAGGGGGGGTCAGCCCCAGCATTTT. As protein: CASSFGRGGQPQHF.

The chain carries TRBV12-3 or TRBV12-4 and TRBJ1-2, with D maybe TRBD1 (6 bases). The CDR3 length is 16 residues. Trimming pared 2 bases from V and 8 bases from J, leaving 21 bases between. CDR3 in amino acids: CASSLRGAQAPIGYTF. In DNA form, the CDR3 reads TGTGCCAGCAGTTTAAGGGGGGCTCAGGCTCCGATCGGCTACACCTTC.

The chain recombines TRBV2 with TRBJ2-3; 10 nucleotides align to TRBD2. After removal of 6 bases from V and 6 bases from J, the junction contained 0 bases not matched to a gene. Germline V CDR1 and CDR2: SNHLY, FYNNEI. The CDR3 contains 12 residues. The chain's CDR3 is CASRGLADTQYF. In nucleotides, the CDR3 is TGTGCCAGCAGGGGACTAGCGGATACGCAGTATTTT.

The CDR3 DNA reads as TGTGCCACCAGGGCGGGAGGGCCGCGATATGAGCAGTTCTTC. This codes for CATRAGGPRYEQFF. This chain uses TRBV24-1 with TRBJ2-1, with 9 nucleotides matching TRBD2. CDR1 is KGHDR, CDR2 SFDVKD, per germline. J gave up 8 bases and V 7 bases, and 8 bases lay outside the gene matches. This CDR3 has 14 amino acids.

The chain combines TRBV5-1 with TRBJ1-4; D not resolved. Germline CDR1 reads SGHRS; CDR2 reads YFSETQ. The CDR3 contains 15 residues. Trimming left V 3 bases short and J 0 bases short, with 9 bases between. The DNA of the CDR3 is TGCGCCAGCAGCTCCGGCGGTTCAACTAATGAAAAACTGTTTTTT. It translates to CASSSGGSTNEKLFF.

CDR3 sequence reads: CASSLEPRDRGWEKLFF. The DNA of the CDR3 is TGTGCCAGCAGTTTAGAGCCCCGCGACAGGGGGTGGGAAAAACTGTTTTTT. This chain connects TRBV12-3 or TRBV12-4 to TRBJ1-4, with 9 nucleotides matching TRBD1. The CDR3 is made up of 17 amino acids. V was pared by 1 base and J by 8 bases, with 11 bases of the junction left unmatched.

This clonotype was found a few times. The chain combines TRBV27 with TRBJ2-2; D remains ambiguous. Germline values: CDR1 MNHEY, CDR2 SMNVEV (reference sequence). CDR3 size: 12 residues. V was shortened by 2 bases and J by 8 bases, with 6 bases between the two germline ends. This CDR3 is CASSLNGGELFF. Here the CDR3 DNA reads TGTGCCAGCAGTTTAAACGGAGGGGAGCTGTTTTTT.

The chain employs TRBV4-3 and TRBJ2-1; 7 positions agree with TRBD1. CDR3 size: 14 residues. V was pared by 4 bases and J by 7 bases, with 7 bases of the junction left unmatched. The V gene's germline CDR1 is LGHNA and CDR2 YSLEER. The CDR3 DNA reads TGCGCCAGCAGCCCAGGGGGTTACTGGAATGAGCAGTTCTTC. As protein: CASSPGGYWNEQFF.